This TCR beta chain comes out of a study of shared clonotypes between healthy human individuals. Data came from immunoSEQ multiplex PCR; TCRdb stores just in-frame clones and leaves some out. This table holds 2 million or so clones, over 85% found once. CDR1 is LNHDA and CDR2 is SQIVND in the germline V gene (reference sequence). J was trimmed by 3 bases and V by 5 bases; bases with no gene match: 7. CDR3 size: 14 residues. All the donors were Caucasian adults who lived in Nashville, Tennessee. Sample: naive CD4+ T cells sorted from blood. Subset described: CD45RA+ positively selected. The chain combines TRBV19 with TRBJ2-7, with TRBD2 matching 7 bases. The sequence came from a man between 18 and 35 years old in good health. This CDR3 is CASSLAGIYYEQYF. The CDR3 bases are TGTGCCAGTAGTTTAGCGGGCATCTACTACGAGCAGTACTTC.